This T cell receptor beta chain was obtained from a study of T cell responses to AZD1222 COVID-19 vaccine. To note about this clone: An end of the junction differs from the germline gene, which may be a read error.

Some clones are missing from TCRdb's copy, which holds only in-frame ones; the method was immunoSEQ multiplex PCR. This sample carries roughly 150,000 clones, more than 85% of them seen once, and the ten largest clones take 1.1% to 1.5%. This CDR3 contains 14 residues. Germline CDR1 is SGHAT and CDR2 is FQNNGV. The chain carries TRBV11-2 and TRBJ2-7, with D possibly matching TRBD1 (6 bases). The source material was peripheral blood, sampled on day 0 of AZD1222 vaccination. The sequence was obtained from an adult in good health. CDR3 in DNA: TGTGCCAGCACCTTAAACAGGGTTAAGTACGAGCAGTACTTC. Its protein is CASTLNRVKYEQYF.